This passage covers 15 T cell receptor beta chains from one sample sequenced in a study of T cell changes during pregnancy in multiple sclerosis. TCRdb's copy holds only in-frame clones and misses some; the assay was immunoSEQ multiplex PCR. The table records tens of thousands of clones, 80% to 95% of them present only once. This material consisted of peripheral blood, taken in the second trimester of pregnancy. Receptor source: a female donor with multiple sclerosis, enrolled in a pregnancy study.

The chain combines TRBV2 with TRBJ2-6, with D tentatively TRBD1 (5 bases). The CDR3 consists of 14 residues. Per germline, CDR1 SNHLY and CDR2 FYNNEI. Trimming left V 7 bases short and J 1 base short, with 8 bases between. CDR3 residues: CASTQGSGANVLTF. The CDR3, as DNA: TGTGCCAGCACCCAGGGTTCTGGGGCCAACGTCCTGACTTTC.

The chain has TRBV28 and TRBJ2-3; TRBD2 matches 16 bases. V dropped 3 bases and J dropped 8; count of bases not matched to a gene: 5. CDR3 length: 16 amino acids. CDR1 is MDHEN, CDR2 SYDVKM, per germline. Here the CDR3 DNA reads TGTGCCAGCAGTTTCTGGGGACTAGCGGGGGGGCCTACGCAGTATTTT. Encoded protein: CASSFWGLAGGPTQYF.

This rearrangement joins TRBV12-5 to TRBJ2-2, with TRBD1 matching over 11 bases. The CDR3 contains 16 residues. Germline CDR1 is LGHNT and CDR2 is FRNRAP. V dropped 2 bases and J dropped 6; count of bases not matched to a gene: 5. The CDR3 DNA reads as TGTGCTAGTGGTTTGATCGGGACAGGGGGGTCCGGGGAGCTGTTTTTT. Translated, it gives CASGLIGTGGSGELFF.

The table lists this clone with a count of one. The CDR3, as DNA: TGTGCCAGCAGCTCTTATTGGGGACAGGGGTACAATGAGCAGTTCTTC. It yields the protein CASSSYWGQGYNEQFF. The chain carries TRBV7-6 and TRBJ2-1; 10 nucleotides match TRBD1. CDR1 is SGHVS, CDR2 FNYEAQ, per germline. This CDR3 is built from 16 residues. After removal of 4 bases from V and 4 bases from J, the junction contained 7 bases not matched to a gene.

The V call is TRBV10-1, the J call TRBJ2-1; TRBD2 aligns across 8 bases. Per germline, CDR1 WNHNN and CDR2 SYGVQD (reference sequence). The CDR3 contains 15 residues. Germline trimming cut 0 bases from V and 8 bases from J; bases unmatched to any gene: 6. The CDR3: CASSESSAGGDEQFF. The CDR3 nucleotides read TGCGCCAGCAGTGAGTCGTCGGCGGGGGGTGATGAGCAGTTCTTC.

The genes are TRBV5-6 and TRBJ2-5, with 8 positions matching TRBD2. The end of the DNA is better explained by TRBJ2-7, so the J call may be wrong. CDR1 and CDR2 from the germline V gene are SGHDT and YYEEEE. This CDR3 has 14 amino acids. The CDR3 reads CASSRRGLVYEQYF. In DNA form, the CDR3 reads TGTGCCAGCAGCCGCAGGGGACTAGTGTACGAGCAGTACTTC.

CDR3 residues: CASSAGGLGETQYF. The CDR3 DNA reads TGCGCCAGCAGTGCGGGGGGCCTGGGAGAGACCCAGTACTTC. V is TRBV10-1 and J is TRBJ2-5; TRBD2 is a possible D gene (7 bases). Germline V gives CDR1 WNHNN, CDR2 SYGVQD (reference sequence). The CDR3 is made up of 14 amino acids. Trimming took off 4 bases at V and 4 bases at J, with 13 bases between the two ends.

The chain carries TRBV5-8 and TRBJ1-2, with 7 positions matching TRBD1. After removal of 6 bases from V and 1 base from J, the junction contained 12 bases not matched to a gene. Germline values: CDR1 SGHTS, CDR2 YDEGEE. The CDR3 has 16 residues. CDR3 in DNA: TGTGCCAGCACCACCCGGACAGGACTGTTTAACTATGGCTACACCTTC. Its translation is CASTTRTGLFNYGYTF. The whole variable domain, remainder taken from reference TRBV5-8 and TRBJ1-2, is EAGVTQSPTHLIKTRGQQATLRCSPISGHTSVYWYQQALGLGLQFLLWYDEGEERNRGNFPPRFSGRQFPNYSSELNVNALELEDSALYLCASTTRTGLFNYGYTFGSGTRLTVV.

The chain links TRBV19 to TRBJ1-5, with 10 bases that match TRBD1. The CDR3 is 15 amino acids. The V and J ends lost 4 bases and 8 bases, in that order; junction bases with no gene match: 8. Germline CDR1 is LNHDA and CDR2 is SQIVND (reference sequence). The CDR3 spells CASSKGTGEGEPQHF. The DNA of the CDR3 is TGTGCCAGTAGTAAAGGGACAGGGGAGGGCGAGCCCCAGCATTTT. Full variable domain (rest looked up from reference TRBV19 and TRBJ1-5): DGGITQSPKYLFRKEGQNVTLSCEQNLNHDAMYWYRQDPGQGLRLIYYSQIVNDFQKGDIAEGYSVSREKKESFPLTVTSAQKNPTAFYLCASSKGTGEGEPQHFGDGTRLSIL.

V and J are TRBV5-1 and TRBJ2-3; 12 nucleotides line up with TRBD2. The germline gives CDR1 SGHRS, CDR2 YFSETQ. V was pared by 4 bases and J by 0 bases, with 3 bases of the junction left unmatched. CDR3 size: 16 residues. This chain's CDR3 is CASSPGLAGSTDTQYF. The CDR3 DNA reads TGCGCCAGCAGCCCCGGACTAGCGGGAAGCACAGATACGCAGTATTTT.

This chain connects TRBV6-6 to TRBJ2-1; D is unresolved. The CDR3 totals 12 residues. Germline V gene sequence: CDR1 MNHNY, CDR2 SVGAGI (reference sequence). V was cut by 2 bases and J by 10 bases, with 9 bases left in between. The CDR3 spells CASSYEHFEQFF. The DNA for the CDR3 is TGTGCCAGCAGTTACGAACATTTCGAGCAGTTCTTC.

The chain is built from TRBV5-1 and TRBJ2-7; D is perhaps TRBD1 (5 bases). The CDR3 covers 18 residues. Deletions cut 0 bases from V and 4 bases from J, with 23 bases between. Germline V gene sequence: CDR1 SGHRS, CDR2 YFSETQ. This CDR3 is CASSLGRGITFRFYEQYF. The CDR3 DNA is TGCGCCAGCAGCTTGGGTAGGGGAATTACATTCAGATTTTACGAGCAGTACTTC.

The rearrangement links TRBV30 to TRBJ1-4; D gene unclear. Germline V lookup: CDR1 GTSNPN, CDR2 SVGIG (reference sequence). This CDR3 region has 13 residues. V was clipped by 2 bases and J by 7 bases, with 11 bases between them. The CDR3 DNA sequence: TGTGCCTGGAGTACTCCTTCCGCTGAAAAACTGTTTTTT. Its protein is CAWSTPSAEKLFF. Variable domain in full (rest from reference TRBV30 and TRBJ1-4): SQTIHQWPATLVQPVGSPLSLECTVEGTSNPNLYWYRQAAGRGLQLLFYSVGIGQISSEVPQNLSASRPQDRQFILSSKKLLLSDSGFYLCAWSTPSAEKLFFGSGTQLSVL.

The rearrangement joins TRBV5-1 to TRBJ2-1; the match to TRBD2 covers 10 bases. The CDR3 has 16 amino acids. With 4 bases clipped from V and 4 bases from J, the junction kept 8 bases outside the gene matches. CDR1 is SGHRS, CDR2 YFSETQ, per germline. For the CDR3, the DNA is TGCGCCAGCAGCCCGACGGGGACTAGCGCGTACAATGAGCAGTTCTTC. Translated, it gives CASSPTGTSAYNEQFF.

This chain uses TRBV2 with TRBJ1-2; no definite D call. The CDR3 covers 15 residues. With 2 bases removed from V and 0 bases from J, the gap between germline ends came to 10 bases. Germline V gene data show CDR1 as SNHLY and CDR2 as FYNNEI. The CDR3 DNA reads as TGTGCCAGCAGTGAAATGGGCGCTGCTAACTATGGCTACACCTTC. As protein: CASSEMGAANYGYTF.